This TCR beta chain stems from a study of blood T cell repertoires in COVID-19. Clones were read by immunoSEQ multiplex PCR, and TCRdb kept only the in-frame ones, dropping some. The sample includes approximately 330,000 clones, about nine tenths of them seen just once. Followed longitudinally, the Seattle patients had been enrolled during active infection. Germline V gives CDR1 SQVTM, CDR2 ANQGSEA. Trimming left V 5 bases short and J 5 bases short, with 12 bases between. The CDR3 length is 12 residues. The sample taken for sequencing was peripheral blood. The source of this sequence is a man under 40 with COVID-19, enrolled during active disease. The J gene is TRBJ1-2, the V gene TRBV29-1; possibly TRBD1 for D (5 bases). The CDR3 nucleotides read TGCAGCGTTTCGGACATGAGGTATGGCTACACCTTC. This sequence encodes CSVSDMRYGYTF.